This TCR beta chain was observed in a study of blood T cell repertoires in COVID-19. Study in general: Collection of acute and convalescent COVID-19 samples took place in the United States, Italy and Spain. PBMCs, B-cell-depleted T cells, or T cells were the source of the cDNA or gDNA that made up the material.

The Seattle patients joined while their infection was active and were tracked longitudinally afterward. Original processing methods: Amplification of reference gene primers provided the estimated nucleated cell counts. TCRdb keeps only in-frame clones here, not all; method: immunoSEQ multiplex PCR. That table supplies the V and J calls and clone size; D and trimming were determined from the DNA. The table shows about 150,000 clones, with roughly 83% occurring only once. CDR3 length: 17 residues. Per the germline V gene, CDR1 is SGDLS and CDR2 is YYNGEE. The germline V and J ends were trimmed by 0 bases and 3 bases, with 18 bases remaining between them.

The gene calls are TRBV9 and TRBJ1-1, with no clear D. The TCR sequence derives from a woman in her sixties or seventies with COVID-19, enrolled during active disease. The sequenced sample was peripheral blood. In DNA, the CDR3 is TGTGCCAGCAGCGTAGCAATTAACGATCCCCGGGACACTGAAGCTTTCTTT. This encodes CASSVAINDPRDTEAFF.